This TCR beta chain is from a study of OX40 agonist ivuxolimab in advanced cancers. Looking at the study overall: Ivuxolimab, which targeted the costimulatory receptor OX40 (CD134), was an agonistic, fully human IgG2 monoclonal antibody. Intravenous ivuxolimab was administered to patients every 2 weeks at six dose levels: 0.01, 0.1, 0.3, 1.5, 3 and 10 mg/kg. Of the approximately 50 patients in dose escalation, around 19 had hepatocellular carcinoma, some 15 had melanoma, 9 had renal cell carcinoma and 9 had head and neck cancer. In the dose-escalation cohort, around 80% of patients were male, and the mean age was roughly 60 years with a range of roughly 20 to 80. Patients were allowed to have had prior anti-PD-1, anti-PD-L1 or anti-CTLA-4 therapy, and 40% to 45% of the dose-escalation patients had been treated with checkpoint inhibitors. Partial responses occurred in three dose-escalation patients: two with cutaneous melanoma and one with hepatocellular carcinoma. Peripheral TCRbeta sequencing was intended to test whether TCR sequence diversity was altered and clonal T-cell expansion was caused by ivuxolimab. The paper covers the monotherapy dose-escalation part of the phase I ivuxolimab trial, which included N ≈ 52 patients.

General conclusions and limits of the study: Low levels of normalized T-cell clonal expansion were also seen in some patients who did not respond. On average, CD8+ T cells showed more expanded clones than CD4+ T cells after ivuxolimab. In the 0.1-3.0 mg/kg groups, partial responders were among the patients with the lowest normalized peripheral clonal expansion, particularly in CD8+ T cells. The antigen specificity of the clonally expanded peripheral T cells was not determined. At doses from 0.1 to 3.0 mg/kg, clonal expansion was seen in both CD4+ and CD8+ blood T cells between baseline and week 6.

In the case of this clone: It lacks a known antigen. No per-base quality is available; no much larger clone lies one base away.

Genomic DNA was isolated from the sorted cells so that the TCRbeta CDR3 region could be sequenced. TCRbeta CDR3 regions were sequenced using the immunoSEQ Assay. TCRdb holds this immuneACCESS table with in-frame rearrangements only. Some clones are missing; in checked studies, unresolved V genes explain under half, and the rest has no known cause. The sample data list some 44,000 clones, and 70% to 90% of these were observed just once. 0.3% to 0.4% of the sample rests with the top ten. CDR1 LNHDA and CDR2 SQIVND are derived from the germline V gene (reference sequence). The germline V and J ends show losses of 5 bases and 4 bases respectively, and no gene match explains 16 bases of the junction. From the cysteine up to the phenylalanine, the CDR3 has a length of 18 residues. CDR3 DNA only is kept here, 54 bases in frame from base 1. The trial excluded patients who had a history of autoimmune disease or who were on systemic immunosuppression. Peripheral blood for TCR sequencing was drawn from every dose cohort at baseline, at cycle 4 day 1 and at cycle 7 day 1. The samples were taken from a phase I, first-in-human, multicenter, open-label dose-escalation trial of ivuxolimab. The trial enrolled adults with locally advanced or metastatic head and neck squamous cell, hepatocellular, melanoma or renal cell carcinoma. CD4+ and CD8+ T cells were sorted separately from peripheral blood before TCR sequencing.

This chain is built from TRBV19 and TRBJ1-1; the junction holds 10 bases that match TRBD1. The TCR originated in an adult with an advanced solid tumor such as melanoma, head and neck, liver or kidney cancer. This specimen consisted of CD4+ or CD8+ T cells sorted from blood, obtained in a trial of the OX40 agonist ivuxolimab. This receptor carries the CDR3 CASSWPRDRGSSATEAFF. The DNA sequence is TGTGCCAGTAGTTGGCCGCGGGACAGGGGATCGTCTGCCACTGAAGCTTTCTTT.